These T cell receptor beta chains were read from a single sample in a study of human T cells and chemical hapten exposure. One entry per CDR3 protein, called by TCRdb with MiXCR from the RACE reads. In the table there are approximately 32,000 distinct CDR3 sequences, approximately 6% of which are singletons. Sample: whole blood, taken in connection with sensitization to the hapten diphenylcyclopropenone (DPC). All receptors come from a man aged 25-40 years with alopecia areata. Some clones in this sample may be carry-over from other donors' samples. Both conserved end residues are part of each CDR3. Each record gives: clone size, J gene, V gene, D gene, CDR3 protein, CDR3 DNA. A D gene is named only where the DNA matches it firmly. The listing skips clone size in some rows; elsewhere it reads once, few, many or a size class.

>many|TRBJ1-2|TRBV12-3/TRBV12-4|-
CASSSQQGDYGYTF
TGTGCCAGCAGTTCACAACAGGGAGACTATGGCTACACCTTC
>-|TRBJ2-7|TRBV6-6|-
CASSYADSEQYF
TGTGCCAGCAGTTACGCGGACAGCGAGCAGTACTTC
>many|TRBJ2-5|TRBV12-3/TRBV12-4|-
CASSLLGGALETQYF
TGTGCCAGCAGCCTACTTGGGGGGGCCCTGGAGACCCAGTACTTC
>many|TRBJ2-1|TRBV7-2|-
CASSQRQEQFF
TGTGCCAGCAGCCAACGACAGGAGCAGTTCTTC
>many|TRBJ2-2|TRBV3-1|-
CASGRSPADTGELFF
TGTGCCAGCGGTCGGAGTCCAGCGGATACCGGGGAGCTGTTTTTT
>many|TRBJ1-6|TRBV12-3/TRBV12-4|TRBD1
CASRPGQVSPLHF
TGTGCCAGCAGACCGGGACAGGTATCACCCCTCCACTTT
>many|TRBJ2-7|TRBV20-1|-
CSARDPRQGGDEQYF
TGCAGTGCTAGAGATCCCAGGCAGGGTGGCGACGAGCAGTACTTC
>many|TRBJ2-3|TRBV30|-
CAWASSGDTQYF
TGTGCCTGGGCCTCCTCCGGGGATACGCAGTATTTT
>-|TRBJ2-2|TRBV6-6|-
CASTTWGDSTGELFF
TGTGCCAGCACCACCTGGGGCGACTCCACCGGGGAGCTGTTTTTT
>many|TRBJ1-3|TRBV7-7|-
CASSKGTGTGSGNTIYF
TGTGCTAGCAGCAAAGGAACAGGGACCGGCTCTGGAAACACCATATATTTT
>many|TRBJ1-5|TRBV27|-
CASSPRTPNSNQPQHF
TGTGCCAGCAGTCCAAGGACACCTAATAGCAATCAGCCCCAGCATTTT
>many|TRBJ1-1|TRBV6-2/TRBV6-3|-
CASSRQITEAFFGQGAFF
-
>many|TRBJ1-5|TRBV19|-
CASRVQNQPQHF
TGTGCCAGTAGGGTCCAGAATCAGCCCCAGCATTTT
>many|TRBJ2-3|TRBV12-3/TRBV12-4|-
CASSMTNPSTDTQYF
TGTGCCAGCAGCATGACAAATCCTAGCACAGATACGCAGTATTTT
>many|TRBJ2-3|TRBV11-2|TRBD2
CASSLDRASGAADTQYF
TGTGCCAGCAGCTTAGATCGCGCTAGCGGGGCGGCAGATACGCAGTATTTT
>many|TRBJ1-4|TRBV5-1|-
CASSPTVGRVIEKLFF
TGCGCCAGCAGTCCGACGGTTGGCAGGGTAATCGAAAAACTGTTTTTT
>many|TRBJ2-1|TRBV25-1|-
CASSKGGNEQFF
TGTGCCAGCTCTAAAGGAGGGAATGAGCAGTTCTTC
>many|TRBJ2-4|TRBV4-1|-
CASSQGVLAAKNIQYF
TGCGCCAGCAGCCAAGGGGTACTCGCGGCCAAAAACATTCAGTACTTC
>many|TRBJ2-5|TRBV29-1|-
CSVDARQTETQYF
TGCAGCGTTGATGCGCGGCAGACGGAGACCCAGTACTTC
>many|TRBJ1-6|TRBV7-9|TRBD1
CASSSTGTGGSPLHF
TGTGCCAGCAGCTCCACCGGGACAGGCGGTTCACCCCTCCACTTT
>-|TRBJ2-2|TRBV12-3/TRBV12-4|-
CASSKNAGELFF
TGTGCCAGCAGCAAAAATGCCGGGGAGCTGTTTTTT
>many|TRBJ2-4|TRBV6-5|-
CASSYSWDLAKNIQYF
TGTGCCAGCAGTTACTCATGGGACCTAGCCAAAAACATTCAGTACTTC
>many|TRBJ1-5|TRBV6-6|-
CASSPPAGSNQPQHF
TGTGCCAGCAGCCCCCCGGCAGGCAGCAATCAGCCCCAGCATTTT
>many|TRBJ2-7|TRBV6-6|-
CASSTSLSEQYF
TGTGCCAGCAGTACGAGCTTGTCCGAGCAGTACTTC
>many|TRBJ2-1|TRBV29-1|-
CSVVRVGNTNEQFF
TGCAGCGTTGTCAGGGTTGGGAATACAAATGAGCAGTTCTTC
>many|TRBJ2-3|TRBV28|-
CASRWKGYTDTQYF
TGTGCCAGCAGATGGAAGGGGTACACAGATACGCAGTATTTT
>few|TRBJ1-5|TRBV2|-
CASSEEGFQHF
TGTGCCAGCAGTGAAGAGGGTTTCCAGCATTTT
>few|TRBJ1-1|TRBV11-2|-
CASSSGVEAFF
TGTGCCAGCAGCTCGGGGGTTGAAGCTTTCTTT
>many|TRBJ1-1|TRBV12-3/TRBV12-4|-
CASSLTGTEAFF
TGTGCCAGCAGTCTCACCGGGACAGAAGCTTTCTTT
>many|TRBJ1-1|TRBV3-1|-
CASSSLGMNTEAFF
TGTGCCAGCAGCAGCCTGGGGATGAACACTGAAGCTTTCTTT
>many|TRBJ2-1|TRBV18|TRBD2
CASSPSGLAGGNEQFF
TGTGCCAGCTCACCATCCGGACTAGCGGGGGGAAATGAGCAGTTCTTC
>many|TRBJ2-1|TRBV29-1|-
CSVESINEQFF
TGCAGCGTTGAAAGTATCAATGAGCAGTTCTTC
>many|TRBJ2-5|TRBV7-9|TRBD2
CASSLGLAGGPIETQYF
TGTGCCAGCAGCCTAGGACTAGCGGGAGGGCCTATAGAGACCCAGTACTTC